This is a list of T cell receptor beta chains from one sample in a study of blood T cell repertoires in COVID-19. Measured with immunoSEQ multiplex PCR; TCRdb has only the in-frame clones, and not every one. In the table there are 130,000 or so clones, 84% of which are singletons. The sequencing sample was made of peripheral blood. The receptors were sampled from a man aged 30-40 years with COVID-19, enrolled during active disease. Each CDR3 is given with its conserved first and last residue. The D gene is left open where the match is weak. Clone size, where shown, is once, few, many, or a class for clones that have expanded.

v_gene: TRBV7-3
d_gene: NA
j_gene: TRBJ1-6
abundance: NA
CDR3nt: TGTGCCAGCAGCTTATCCGTCAATTCACCCCTCCACTTT
CDR3aa: CASSLSVNSPLHF

v_gene: TRBV6-5
d_gene: NA
j_gene: TRBJ1-4
abundance: NA
CDR3nt: TGTGCCAGCAGTTACCGATCAGGGAAGGATGAAAAACTGTTTTTT
CDR3aa: CASSYRSGKDEKLFF

v_gene: TRBV18
d_gene: NA
j_gene: TRBJ1-5
abundance: NA
CDR3nt: TGTGCCAGCTCACCTCGGGCGTCGCAGGGCAATAGCAATCAGCCCCAGCATTTT
CDR3aa: CASSPRASQGNSNQPQHF

v_gene: TRBV5-8
d_gene: NA
j_gene: TRBJ2-1
abundance: NA
CDR3nt: TGTGCCAGCCGTTCTAGAATACCCAATGAGCAGTTCTTC
CDR3aa: CASRSRIPNEQFF

v_gene: TRBV29-1
d_gene: TRBD1
j_gene: TRBJ1-1
abundance: NA
CDR3nt: TGCAGCGCCGGACAGGGTCCTGAAGCTTTCTTT
CDR3aa: CSAGQGPEAFF

v_gene: TRBV20-1
d_gene: NA
j_gene: TRBJ2-2
abundance: NA
CDR3nt: TGCAGTGCTAGTAGCCGAACCGGGGAGCTGTTTTTT
CDR3aa: CSASSRTGELFF

v_gene: TRBV19
d_gene: NA
j_gene: TRBJ2-2
abundance: NA
CDR3nt: TGTGCCAGTAGTAGAGGGGGGGGTTCGATGACTTCGAACACCGGGGAGCTGTTTTTT
CDR3aa: CASSRGGGSMTSNTGELFF

v_gene: TRBV5-1
d_gene: NA
j_gene: TRBJ2-2
abundance: NA
CDR3nt: TGCGCCAGCAGCCCGACAGCAGTAAACACCGGGGAGCTGTTTTTT
CDR3aa: CASSPTAVNTGELFF

v_gene: TRBV4-1
d_gene: TRBD2
j_gene: TRBJ2-7
abundance: NA
CDR3nt: TGCGCCAGCAGCCAGGGGACTAGCGGGAAGTACGAGCAGTACTTC
CDR3aa: CASSQGTSGKYEQYF

v_gene: TRBV19
d_gene: TRBD1
j_gene: TRBJ2-7
abundance: NA
CDR3nt: TGTGCCAGTAGTCCCCATCCCCGGGACAGCACCTACGAGCAGTACTTC
CDR3aa: CASSPHPRDSTYEQYF

v_gene: TRBV6-5
d_gene: NA
j_gene: TRBJ1-5
abundance: NA
CDR3nt: TGTGCCAACCCGGGTTTTCGGGATGATCAGCCCCAGCATTTT
CDR3aa: CANPGFRDDQPQHF

v_gene: TRBV5-6
d_gene: TRBD2
j_gene: TRBJ2-3
abundance: NA
CDR3nt: TGTGCCAGCAGCGACGCTAGCGGATCCACAGATACGCAGTATTTT
CDR3aa: CASSDASGSTDTQYF

v_gene: TRBV7-2
d_gene: NA
j_gene: TRBJ1-3
abundance: NA
CDR3nt: TGTGCCAGCAGCTTAGGGGGGGGCGCGGATGGAAACACCATATATTTT
CDR3aa: CASSLGGGADGNTIYF

v_gene: TRBV5-5
d_gene: NA
j_gene: TRBJ2-7
abundance: NA
CDR3nt: TGTGCCAGCAGCTCCGGGACATCCCGGCGGAGCGAGCAGTACTTC
CDR3aa: CASSSGTSRRSEQYF

v_gene: TRBV15
d_gene: NA
j_gene: TRBJ2-2
abundance: few
CDR3nt: TGTGCCACCTACCCAGGGTCTGGGTCCGGGGAGCTGTTTTTT
CDR3aa: CATYPGSGSGELFF

v_gene: TRBV19
d_gene: NA
j_gene: TRBJ2-7
abundance: NA
CDR3nt: TGTGCCAGTAGCGGGACTGCCTCCTACGAGCAGTACTTC
CDR3aa: CASSGTASYEQYF

v_gene: TRBV19
d_gene: TRBD2
j_gene: TRBJ2-5
abundance: NA
CDR3nt: TGTGCCAGTACCTTGAACGGACTAGGGCAAGAGACCCAGTACTTC
CDR3aa: CASTLNGLGQETQYF

v_gene: TRBV27
d_gene: TRBD2
j_gene: TRBJ2-5
abundance: NA
CDR3nt: TGTGCCAGCAGTGGGGACGCGGGGGGGAGAGAGACCCAGTACTTC
CDR3aa: CASSGDAGGRETQYF

v_gene: TRBV7-9
d_gene: TRBD2
j_gene: TRBJ2-1
abundance: NA
CDR3nt: TGTGCCGTAGGTAGCGGGACAAGTAGGGCCTACAATGAGCAGTTCTTC
CDR3aa: CAVGSGTSRAYNEQFF

v_gene: TRBV2
d_gene: TRBD1
j_gene: TRBJ1-4
abundance: NA
CDR3nt: TGTGCCAGCAACAGGGGGGCAAATAATGAAAAACTGTTTTTT
CDR3aa: CASNRGANNEKLFF

v_gene: TRBV9
d_gene: NA
j_gene: TRBJ2-1
abundance: NA
CDR3nt: TGTGCCAGCAGCGTAGAGGCTAGCTCCTACAATGAGCAGTTCTTC
CDR3aa: CASSVEASSYNEQFF

v_gene: TRBV14
d_gene: NA
j_gene: TRBJ2-2
abundance: NA
CDR3nt: TGTGCCAGCAGCCAAGACGTGGGCAGGATTGCCGGGGAGCTGTTTTTT
CDR3aa: CASSQDVGRIAGELFF

v_gene: TRBV29-1
d_gene: TRBD1
j_gene: TRBJ2-1
abundance: NA
CDR3nt: TGCAGCGCTCCAGGGGGCGCAACGGGGGAGCAGTTCTTC
CDR3aa: CSAPGGATGEQFF

v_gene: TRBV9
d_gene: TRBD1
j_gene: TRBJ2-2
abundance: once
CDR3nt: TGTGCCAGCAGCGGCCGGGACAGGGTCGGCGGGGAGCTGTTTTTT
CDR3aa: CASSGRDRVGGELFF

v_gene: TRBV28
d_gene: TRBD2
j_gene: TRBJ2-7
abundance: NA
CDR3nt: TGTGCCGGCGGGACTAGCGCTCGCGAGCAGTACTTC
CDR3aa: CAGGTSAREQYF

v_gene: TRBV19
d_gene: TRBD2
j_gene: TRBJ2-1
abundance: NA
CDR3nt: TGTGCCAGTAGTATAGGCGGGAGCGGGTACAATGAGCAGTTCTTC
CDR3aa: CASSIGGSGYNEQFF

v_gene: TRBV10-1
d_gene: NA
j_gene: TRBJ2-1
abundance: NA
CDR3nt: TGCGCCAGCAGTGTCTCGGGAGTAAAGTACAATGAGCAGTTCTTC
CDR3aa: CASSVSGVKYNEQFF